The T cell receptor (beta chain) under discussion was sequenced for a study of cytomegalovirus exposure and HLA in healthy donors. Researchers ran the PCR with 60 Vbeta and 13 Jbeta primers. Assay used: immunoSEQ multiplex PCR; TCRdb lists only in-frame clones, some missing. The table includes about 120,000 clones, more than 60% detected once. CDR3 length: 16 amino acids. V shed 2 bases and J 0 bases; nucleotides not matched to a gene: 4. CDR1 is LNHDA, CDR2 SQIVND, per germline (reference sequence). Sequenced material: PBMCs. V and J are TRBV19 and TRBJ2-3; 8 bases line up with TRBD1. This clonotype was obtained from a middle-aged woman in good health and CMV-seropositive. The CDR3 reads CASSITGGASTDTQYF. The CDR3 coding sequence is TGTGCCAGTAGTATAACAGGGGGTGCTAGCACAGATACGCAGTATTTT.